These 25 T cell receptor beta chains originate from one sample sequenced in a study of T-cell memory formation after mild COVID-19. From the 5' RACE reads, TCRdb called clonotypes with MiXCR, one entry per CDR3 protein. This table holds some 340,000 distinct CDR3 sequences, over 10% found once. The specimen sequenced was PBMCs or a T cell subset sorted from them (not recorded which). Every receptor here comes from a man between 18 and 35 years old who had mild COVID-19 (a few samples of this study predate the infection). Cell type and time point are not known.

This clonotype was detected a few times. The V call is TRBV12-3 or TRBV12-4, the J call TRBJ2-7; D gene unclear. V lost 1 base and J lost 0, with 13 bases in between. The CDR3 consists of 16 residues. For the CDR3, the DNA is TGTGCCAGCAGTTTAGTCCCCCGGCTCCGCTCCTACGAGCAGTACGTC. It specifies CASSLVPRLRSYEQYV.

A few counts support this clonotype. CDR3 bases: TGCGCCAGCAGCTTGCAGGGCCCTCCCGGAGATACGCAGTATTTT. It codes for CASSLQGPPGDTQYF. The chain links TRBV5-1 to TRBJ2-3; tentatively, D is TRBD1 (5 bases). CDR1 SGHRS and CDR2 YFSETQ come from the germline V gene. The V end lost 1 base, the J end lost 5 bases, and 14 bases lay between the germline ends. The CDR3 sequence is 15 residues long.

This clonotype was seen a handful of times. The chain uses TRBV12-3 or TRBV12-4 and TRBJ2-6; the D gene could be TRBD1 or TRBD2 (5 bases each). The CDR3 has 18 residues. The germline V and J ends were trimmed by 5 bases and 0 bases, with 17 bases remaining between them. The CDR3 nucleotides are TGTGCCAGCAGTCCCACACCGGGACGGGACTCTGGGGCCAACGTCCTGACTTTC. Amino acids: CASSPTPGRDSGANVLTF.

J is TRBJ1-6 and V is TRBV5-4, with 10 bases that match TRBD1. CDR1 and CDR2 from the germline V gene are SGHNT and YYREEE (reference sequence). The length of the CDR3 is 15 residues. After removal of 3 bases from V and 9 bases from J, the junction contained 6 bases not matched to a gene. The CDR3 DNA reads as TGTGCCAGCAGCTCGGGACAGGGGACTGGTTCACCCCTCCACTTT. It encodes CASSSGQGTGSPLHF.

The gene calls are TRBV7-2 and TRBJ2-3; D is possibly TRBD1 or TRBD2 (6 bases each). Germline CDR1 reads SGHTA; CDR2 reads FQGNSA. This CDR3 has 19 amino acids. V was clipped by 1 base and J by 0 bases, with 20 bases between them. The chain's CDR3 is CASSLVALHGGLSTDTQYF. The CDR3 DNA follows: TGTGCCAGCAGCTTAGTCGCCCTCCACGGGGGCCTTAGCACAGATACGCAGTATTTT.

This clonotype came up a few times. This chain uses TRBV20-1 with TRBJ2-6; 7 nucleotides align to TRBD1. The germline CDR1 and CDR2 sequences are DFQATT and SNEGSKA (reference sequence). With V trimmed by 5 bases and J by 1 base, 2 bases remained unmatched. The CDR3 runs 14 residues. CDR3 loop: CSASDRSGANVLTF. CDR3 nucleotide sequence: TGCAGTGCTTCGGACAGGTCTGGGGCCAACGTCCTGACTTTC.

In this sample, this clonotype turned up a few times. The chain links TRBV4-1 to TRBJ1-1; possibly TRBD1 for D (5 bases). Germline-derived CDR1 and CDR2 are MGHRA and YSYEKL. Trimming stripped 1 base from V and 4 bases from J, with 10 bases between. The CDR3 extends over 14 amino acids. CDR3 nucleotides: TGCGCCAGCAGCCAAGGATCGGGGACCACTGAAGCTTTCTTT. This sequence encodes CASSQGSGTTEAFF.

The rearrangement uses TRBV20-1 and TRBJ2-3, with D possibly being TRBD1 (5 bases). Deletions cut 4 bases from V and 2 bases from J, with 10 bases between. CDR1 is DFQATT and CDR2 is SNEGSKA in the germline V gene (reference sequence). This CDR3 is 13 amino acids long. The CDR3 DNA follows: TGCAGTGCTATAGGGGTAGACACAGATACGCAGTATTTT. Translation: CSAIGVDTDTQYF.

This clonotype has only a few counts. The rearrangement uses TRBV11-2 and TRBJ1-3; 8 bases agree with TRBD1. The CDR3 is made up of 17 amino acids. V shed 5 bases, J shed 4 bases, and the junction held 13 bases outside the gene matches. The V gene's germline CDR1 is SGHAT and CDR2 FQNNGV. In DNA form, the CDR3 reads TGTGCCAGCAGCCCGTTGGACAGGGAGTCAGAAGGAAACACCATATATTTT. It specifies CASSPLDRESEGNTIYF.

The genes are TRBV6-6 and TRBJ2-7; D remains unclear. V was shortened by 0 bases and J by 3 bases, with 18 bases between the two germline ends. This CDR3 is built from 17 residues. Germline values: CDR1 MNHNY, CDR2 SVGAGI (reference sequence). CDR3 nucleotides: TGTGCCAGCAGTTACTCCACTCGACCGACGGTAGTCTACGAGCAGTACGTC. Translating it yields CASSYSTRPTVVYEQYV.

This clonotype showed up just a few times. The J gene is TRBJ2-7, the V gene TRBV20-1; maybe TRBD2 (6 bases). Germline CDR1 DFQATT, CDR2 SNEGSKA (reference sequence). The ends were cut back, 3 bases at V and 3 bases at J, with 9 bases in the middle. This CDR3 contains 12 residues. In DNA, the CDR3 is TGCAGTGCTAGGGGGACTTTCTACGAGCAGTACTTC. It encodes CSARGTFYEQYF.

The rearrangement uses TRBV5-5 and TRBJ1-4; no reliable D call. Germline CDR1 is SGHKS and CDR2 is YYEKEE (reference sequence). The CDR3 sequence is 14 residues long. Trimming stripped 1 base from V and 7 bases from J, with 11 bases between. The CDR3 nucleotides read TGTGCCAGCAGCTTGCGGAGCGGAACTGAAAAACTGTTTTTT. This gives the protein CASSLRSGTEKLFF. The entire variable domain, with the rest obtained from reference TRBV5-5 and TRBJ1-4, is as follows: DAGVTQSPTHLIKTRGQQVTLRCSPISGHKSVSWYQQVLGQGPQFIFQYYEKEERGRGNFPDRFSARQFPNYSSELNVNALLLGDSALYLCASSLRSGTEKLFFGSGTQLSVL.

The CDR3 region is CASSLGTGASSYEQYV. The CDR3 DNA sequence: TGTGCCAGCAGCCTCGGGACAGGGGCCTCCTCCTACGAGCAGTACGTC. This chain uses TRBV7-8 with TRBJ2-7; 10 positions match TRBD1. V gave up 5 bases and J gave up 0 bases; unmatched junction bases: 7. Germline CDR1 and CDR2: SGHVS and FQNEAQ. This CDR3 has 16 amino acids.

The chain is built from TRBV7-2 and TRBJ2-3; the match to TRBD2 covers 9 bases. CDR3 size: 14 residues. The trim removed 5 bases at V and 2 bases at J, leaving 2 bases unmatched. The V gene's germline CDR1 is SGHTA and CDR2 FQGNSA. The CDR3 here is CASSPSGITDTQYF. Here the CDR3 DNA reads TGTGCCAGCAGCCCTAGCGGGATCACAGATACGCAGTATTTT.

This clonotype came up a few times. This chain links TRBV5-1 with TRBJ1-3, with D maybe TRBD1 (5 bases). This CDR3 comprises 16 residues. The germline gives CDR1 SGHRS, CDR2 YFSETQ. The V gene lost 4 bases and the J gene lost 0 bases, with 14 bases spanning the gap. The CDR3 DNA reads TGCGCCAGCAGCGGATCGTCAGGGAACTCTGGAAACACCATATATTTT. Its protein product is CASSGSSGNSGNTIYF.

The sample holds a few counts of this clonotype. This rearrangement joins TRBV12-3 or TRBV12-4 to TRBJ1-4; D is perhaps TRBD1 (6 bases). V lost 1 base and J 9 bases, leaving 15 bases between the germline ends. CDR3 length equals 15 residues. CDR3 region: CASSLGPGERKKLFF. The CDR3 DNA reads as TGTGCCAGCAGTTTAGGTCCAGGGGAGAGGAAAAAACTGTTTTTT.

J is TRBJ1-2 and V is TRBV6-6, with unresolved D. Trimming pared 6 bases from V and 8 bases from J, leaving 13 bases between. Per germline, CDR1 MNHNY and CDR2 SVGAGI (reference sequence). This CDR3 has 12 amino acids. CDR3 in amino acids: CASRPDVRGYTF. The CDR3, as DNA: TGTGCCAGCAGACCGGACGTACGAGGCTACACCTTC.

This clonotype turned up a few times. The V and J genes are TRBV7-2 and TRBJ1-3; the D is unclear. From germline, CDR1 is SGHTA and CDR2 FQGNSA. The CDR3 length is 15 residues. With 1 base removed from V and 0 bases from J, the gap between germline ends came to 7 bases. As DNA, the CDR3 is TGTGCCAGCAGCTTAGGCAGCCTCTCTGGAAACACCATATATTTT. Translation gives CASSLGSLSGNTIYF.

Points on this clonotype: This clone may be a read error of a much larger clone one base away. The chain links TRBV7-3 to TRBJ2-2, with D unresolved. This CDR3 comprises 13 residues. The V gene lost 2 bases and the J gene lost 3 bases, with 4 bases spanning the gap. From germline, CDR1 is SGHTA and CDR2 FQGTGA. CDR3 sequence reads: CASSLYDTGELFF. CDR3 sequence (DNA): TGTGCCAGCAGCTTATATGACACCGGGGAGCTGTTTTTT.

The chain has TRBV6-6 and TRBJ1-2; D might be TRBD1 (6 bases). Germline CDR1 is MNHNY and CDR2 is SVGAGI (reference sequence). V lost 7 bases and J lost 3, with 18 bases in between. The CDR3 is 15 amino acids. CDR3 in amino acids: CASTPRGGLDYGYTF. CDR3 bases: TGTGCCAGCACCCCCCGCGGGGGGCTGGACTATGGCTACACCTTC.

The CDR3 sequence: CSVDWGVERETQYF. The CDR3 nucleotides are TGCAGCGTTGATTGGGGGGTTGAACGGGAGACCCAGTACTTC. The J gene is TRBJ2-5, the V gene TRBV29-1; the D gene is possibly TRBD2 (6 bases). Trimming left V 3 bases short and J 5 bases short, with 16 bases between. The CDR3 is 14 amino acids. From germline, CDR1 is SQVTM and CDR2 ANQGSEA. Full variable domain (missing parts from reference TRBV29-1 and TRBJ2-5): SAVISQKPSRDICQRGTSLTIQCQVDSQVTMMFWYRQQPGQSLTLIATANQGSEATYESGFVIDKFPISRPNLTFSTLTVSNMSPEDSSIYLCSVDWGVERETQYFGPGTRLLVL.

The chain's CDR3 is CASSPTPLAGGSGEQFF. The CDR3 DNA reads TGCGCCAGCAGCCCGACGCCCCTAGCGGGGGGATCCGGTGAGCAGTTCTTC. The V call is TRBV5-1, the J call TRBJ2-1; 11 bases agree with TRBD2. The CDR3 sequence is 17 residues long. The V and J ends lost 4 bases and 9 bases, in that order; junction bases with no gene match: 15. Germline V CDR1 and CDR2: SGHRS, YFSETQ.

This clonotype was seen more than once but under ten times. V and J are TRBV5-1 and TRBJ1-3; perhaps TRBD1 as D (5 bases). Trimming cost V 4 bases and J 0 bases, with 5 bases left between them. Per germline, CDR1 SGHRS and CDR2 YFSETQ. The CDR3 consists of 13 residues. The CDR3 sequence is CASSQGSGNTIYF. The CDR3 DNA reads TGCGCCAGCAGCCAGGGCTCTGGAAACACCATATATTTT. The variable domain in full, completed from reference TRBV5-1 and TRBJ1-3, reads KAGVTQTPRYLIKTRGQQVTLSCSPISGHRSVSWYQQTPGQGLQFLFEYFSETQRNKGNFPGRFSGRQFSNSRSEMNVSTLELGDSALYLCASSQGSGNTIYFGEGSWLTVV.

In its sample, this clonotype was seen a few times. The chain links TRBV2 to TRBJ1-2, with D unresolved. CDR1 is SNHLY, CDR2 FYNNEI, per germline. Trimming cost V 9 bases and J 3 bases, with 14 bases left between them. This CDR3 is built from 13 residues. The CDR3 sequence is CASTQENHYGYTF. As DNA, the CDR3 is TGTGCCAGTACTCAAGAGAACCACTATGGCTACACCTTC.

CDR3 DNA: TGTGCCTCAGCGTGGACAGGGGGCGTCGATAATGAGCAGTTCTTC. Its protein is CASAWTGGVDNEQFF. V gene TRBV6-1 combines with J gene TRBJ2-1; 11 nucleotides agree with TRBD1. This CDR3 comprises 15 residues. V trimming: 11 bases; J trimming: 7 bases; junction bases outside the gene matches: 13. Germline CDR1 and CDR2: MNHNS and SASEGT.